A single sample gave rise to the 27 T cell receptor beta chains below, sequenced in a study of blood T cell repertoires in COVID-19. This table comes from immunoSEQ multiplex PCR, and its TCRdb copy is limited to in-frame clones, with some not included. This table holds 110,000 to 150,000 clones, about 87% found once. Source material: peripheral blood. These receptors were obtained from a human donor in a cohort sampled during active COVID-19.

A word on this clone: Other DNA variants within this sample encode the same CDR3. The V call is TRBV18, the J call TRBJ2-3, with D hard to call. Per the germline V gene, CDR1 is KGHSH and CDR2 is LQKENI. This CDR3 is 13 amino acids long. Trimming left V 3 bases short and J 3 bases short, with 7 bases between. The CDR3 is CASSPSLTDTQYF. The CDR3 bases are TGTGCCAGCTCACCGAGTTTGACAGATACGCAGTATTTT.

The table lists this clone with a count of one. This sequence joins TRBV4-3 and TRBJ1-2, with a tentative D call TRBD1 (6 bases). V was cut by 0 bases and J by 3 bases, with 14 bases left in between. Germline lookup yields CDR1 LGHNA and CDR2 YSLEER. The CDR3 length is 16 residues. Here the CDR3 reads CASSQDYGGLYYGYTF. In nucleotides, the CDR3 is TGCGCCAGCAGCCAAGATTACGGGGGGCTCTACTATGGCTACACCTTC.

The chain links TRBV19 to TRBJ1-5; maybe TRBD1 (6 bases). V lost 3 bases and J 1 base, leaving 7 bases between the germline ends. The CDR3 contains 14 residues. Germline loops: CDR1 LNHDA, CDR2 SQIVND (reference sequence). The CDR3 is CASSIGQSNQPQHF. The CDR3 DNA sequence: TGTGCCAGTAGTATCGGACAGAGCAATCAGCCCCAGCATTTT.

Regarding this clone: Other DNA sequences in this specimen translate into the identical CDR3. CDR3 protein: CASSIGQAYNEQFF. Written as DNA, the CDR3 is TGTGCCAGTAGTATCGGACAGGCTTACAATGAGCAGTTCTTC. The V gene is TRBV19, the J gene TRBJ2-1; 7 nucleotides match TRBD1. The CDR3 loop spans 14 amino acids. V lost 3 bases, J lost 4 bases, and 3 bases stayed unmatched. Germline V gene lookup returns CDR1 LNHDA and CDR2 SQIVND (reference sequence). Based on the CDR3 plus reference TRBV19 and TRBJ2-1, the full variable domain is DGGITQSPKYLFRKEGQNVTLSCEQNLNHDAMYWYRQDPGQGLRLIYYSQIVNDFQKGDIAEGYSVSREKKESFPLTVTSAQKNPTAFYLCASSIGQAYNEQFFGPGTRLTVL.

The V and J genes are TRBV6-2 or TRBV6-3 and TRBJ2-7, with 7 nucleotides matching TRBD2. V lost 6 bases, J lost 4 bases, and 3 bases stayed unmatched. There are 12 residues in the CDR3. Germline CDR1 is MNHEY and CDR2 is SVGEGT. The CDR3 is CASSPRGYEQYV. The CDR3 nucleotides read TGTGCCAGCAGCCCGCGGGGGTACGAGCAGTACGTC.

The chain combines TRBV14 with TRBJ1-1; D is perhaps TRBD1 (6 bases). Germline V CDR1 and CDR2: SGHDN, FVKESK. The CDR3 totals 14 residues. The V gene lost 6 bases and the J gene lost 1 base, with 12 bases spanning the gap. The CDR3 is CASSHPRGNTEAFF. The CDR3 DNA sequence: TGTGCCAGCAGTCACCCCAGGGGGAACACTGAAGCTTTCTTT.

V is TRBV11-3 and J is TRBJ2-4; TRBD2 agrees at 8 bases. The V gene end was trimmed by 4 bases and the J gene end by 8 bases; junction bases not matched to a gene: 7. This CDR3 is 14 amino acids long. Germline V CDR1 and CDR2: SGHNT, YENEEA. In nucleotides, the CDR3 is TGTGCCAGCAGCTCGCGGCGGCGGGGGGACATTCAGTACTTC. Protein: CASSSRRRGDIQYF.

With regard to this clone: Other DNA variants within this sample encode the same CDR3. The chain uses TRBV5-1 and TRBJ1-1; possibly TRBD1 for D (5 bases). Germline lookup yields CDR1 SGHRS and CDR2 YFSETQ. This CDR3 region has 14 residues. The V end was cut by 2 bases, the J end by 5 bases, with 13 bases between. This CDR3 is CASSFGGGGTEAFF. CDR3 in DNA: TGCGCCAGCAGCTTCGGGGGAGGAGGAACTGAAGCTTTCTTT. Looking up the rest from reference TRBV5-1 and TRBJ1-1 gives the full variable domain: KAGVTQTPRYLIKTRGQQVTLSCSPISGHRSVSWYQQTPGQGLQFLFEYFSETQRNKGNFPGRFSGRQFSNSRSEMNVSTLELGDSALYLCASSFGGGGTEAFFGQGTRLTVV.

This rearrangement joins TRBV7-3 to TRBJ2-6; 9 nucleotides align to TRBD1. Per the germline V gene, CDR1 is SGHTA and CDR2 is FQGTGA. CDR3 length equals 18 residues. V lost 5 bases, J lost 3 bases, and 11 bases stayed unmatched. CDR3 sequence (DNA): TGTGCCAGCAGCCCACAGGGGGCGTCGGTCGGTGGGGCCAACGTCCTGACTTTC. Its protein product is CASSPQGASVGGANVLTF.

In DNA form, the CDR3 reads TGTGCCAGCAGCCGGGACACCGATCGGGGCATTCAGTACTTC. Translation gives CASSRDTDRGIQYF. The V gene is TRBV7-9, the J gene TRBJ2-4; D might be TRBD1 (6 bases). Germline assignment: CDR1 SEHNR and CDR2 FQNEAQ (reference sequence). Trimming removed 5 bases at V and 9 bases at J, with 17 bases between. This CDR3 comprises 14 residues.

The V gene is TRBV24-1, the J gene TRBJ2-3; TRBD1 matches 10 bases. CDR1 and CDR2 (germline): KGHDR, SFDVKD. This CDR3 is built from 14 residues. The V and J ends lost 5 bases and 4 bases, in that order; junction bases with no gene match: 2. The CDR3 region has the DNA TGTGCCACCAGTGGGGACAGGGGTCCAGATACGCAGTATTTT. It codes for CATSGDRGPDTQYF.

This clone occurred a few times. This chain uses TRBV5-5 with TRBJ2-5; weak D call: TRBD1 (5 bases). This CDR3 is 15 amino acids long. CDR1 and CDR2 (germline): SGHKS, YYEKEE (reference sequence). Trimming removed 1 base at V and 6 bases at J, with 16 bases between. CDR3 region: CASSLQTGPDKTQYF. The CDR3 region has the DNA TGTGCCAGCAGCTTGCAAACAGGCCCAGACAAGACCCAGTACTTC.

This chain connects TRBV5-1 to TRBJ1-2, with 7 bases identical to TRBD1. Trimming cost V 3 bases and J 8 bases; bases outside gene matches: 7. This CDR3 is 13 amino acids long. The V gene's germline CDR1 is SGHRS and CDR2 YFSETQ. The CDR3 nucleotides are TGCGCCAGCAGCTCTCAGGGGGGCGGCGGCTACACCTTC. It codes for CASSSQGGGGYTF.

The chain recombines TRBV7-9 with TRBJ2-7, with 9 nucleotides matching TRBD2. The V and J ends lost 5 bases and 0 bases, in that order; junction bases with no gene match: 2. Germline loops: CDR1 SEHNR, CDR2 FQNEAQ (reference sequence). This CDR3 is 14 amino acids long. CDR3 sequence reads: CASSLLAGSYEQYV. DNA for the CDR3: TGTGCCAGCAGCCTACTAGCGGGCTCCTACGAGCAGTACGTC.

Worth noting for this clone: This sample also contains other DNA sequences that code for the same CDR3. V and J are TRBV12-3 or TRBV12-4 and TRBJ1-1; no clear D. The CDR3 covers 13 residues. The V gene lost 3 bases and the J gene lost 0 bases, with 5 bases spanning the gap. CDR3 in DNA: TGTGCCAGCAGTTTCGGGATGAACACTGAAGCTTTCTTT. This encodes CASSFGMNTEAFF.

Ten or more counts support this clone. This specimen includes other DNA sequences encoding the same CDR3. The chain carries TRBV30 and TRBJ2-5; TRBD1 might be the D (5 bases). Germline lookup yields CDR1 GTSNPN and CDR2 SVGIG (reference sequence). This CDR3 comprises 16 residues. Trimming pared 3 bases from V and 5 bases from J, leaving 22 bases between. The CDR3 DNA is TGTGCCTGGAGGACCCAAGGCAGGGCCGATAGGGAGACCCAGTACTTC. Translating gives CAWRTQGRADRETQYF.

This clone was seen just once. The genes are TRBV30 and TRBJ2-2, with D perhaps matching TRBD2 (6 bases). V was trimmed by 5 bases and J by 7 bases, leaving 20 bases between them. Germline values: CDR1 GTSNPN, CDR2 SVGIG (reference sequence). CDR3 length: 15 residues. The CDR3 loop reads CAWSPGGTNFGELFF. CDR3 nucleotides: TGTGCCTGGTCACCTGGCGGGACGAACTTCGGGGAGCTGTTTTTT.

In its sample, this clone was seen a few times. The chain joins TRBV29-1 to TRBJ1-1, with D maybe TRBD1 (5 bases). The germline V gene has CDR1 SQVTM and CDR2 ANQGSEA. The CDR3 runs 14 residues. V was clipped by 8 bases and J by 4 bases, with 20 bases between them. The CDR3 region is CSFLGQGGVTEAFF. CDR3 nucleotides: TGCAGCTTCCTGGGTCAGGGAGGCGTCACTGAAGCTTTCTTT.

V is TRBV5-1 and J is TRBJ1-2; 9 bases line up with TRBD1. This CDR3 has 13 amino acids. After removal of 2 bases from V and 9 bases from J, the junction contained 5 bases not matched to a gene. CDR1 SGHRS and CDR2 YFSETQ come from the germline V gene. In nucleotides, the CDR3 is TGCGCCAGCAGCTTCCGGGACAGGGATAGCTACACCTTC. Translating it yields CASSFRDRDSYTF.

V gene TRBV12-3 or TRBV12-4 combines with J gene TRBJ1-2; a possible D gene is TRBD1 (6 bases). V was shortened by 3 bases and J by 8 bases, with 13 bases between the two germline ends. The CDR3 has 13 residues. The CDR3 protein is CASSFGTTVGYTF. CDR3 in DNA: TGTGCCAGCAGTTTCGGGACAACCGTAGGCTACACCTTC.

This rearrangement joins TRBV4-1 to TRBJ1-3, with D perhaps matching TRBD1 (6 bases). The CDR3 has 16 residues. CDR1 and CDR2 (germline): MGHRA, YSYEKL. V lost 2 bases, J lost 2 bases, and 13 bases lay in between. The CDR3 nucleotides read TGCGCCAGCAGCCAAAGGGCCCCAGGGGCTGGAAACACCATATATTTT. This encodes CASSQRAPGAGNTIYF.

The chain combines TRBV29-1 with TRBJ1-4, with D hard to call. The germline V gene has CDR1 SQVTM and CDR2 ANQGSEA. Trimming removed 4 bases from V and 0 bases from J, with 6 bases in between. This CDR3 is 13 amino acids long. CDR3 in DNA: TGCAGCGTTGCGAGAGCAACTAATGAAAAACTGTTTTTT. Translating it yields CSVARATNEKLFF.

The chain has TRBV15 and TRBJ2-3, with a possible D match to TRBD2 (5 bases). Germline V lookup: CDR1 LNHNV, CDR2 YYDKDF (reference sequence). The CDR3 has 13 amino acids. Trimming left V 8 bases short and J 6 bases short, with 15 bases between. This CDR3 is CATQEGSADTQYF. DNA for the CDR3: TGTGCCACCCAAGAGGGCTCGGCGGATACGCAGTATTTT.

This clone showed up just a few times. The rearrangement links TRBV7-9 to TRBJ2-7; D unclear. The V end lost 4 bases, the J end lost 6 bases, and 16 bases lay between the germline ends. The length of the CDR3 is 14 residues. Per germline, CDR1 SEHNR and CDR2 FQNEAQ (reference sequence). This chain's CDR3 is CASSSETQLSEQYF. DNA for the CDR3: TGTGCCAGCAGCTCAGAAACACAGCTTTCCGAGCAGTACTTC. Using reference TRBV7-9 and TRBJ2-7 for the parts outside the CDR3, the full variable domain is DTGVSQNPRHKITKRGQNVTFRCDPISEHNRLYWYRQTLGQGPEFLTYFQNEAQLEKSRLLSDRFSAERPKGSFSTLEIQRTEQGDSAMYLCASSSETQLSEQYFGPGTRLTVT.

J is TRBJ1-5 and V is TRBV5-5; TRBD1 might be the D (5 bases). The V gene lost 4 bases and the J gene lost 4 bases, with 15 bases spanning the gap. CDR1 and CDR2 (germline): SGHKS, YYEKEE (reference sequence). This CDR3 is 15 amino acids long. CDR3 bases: TGTGCCAGCAGCCCGACAGAAAGGTATAATCAGCCCCAGCATTTT. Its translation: CASSPTERYNQPQHF.

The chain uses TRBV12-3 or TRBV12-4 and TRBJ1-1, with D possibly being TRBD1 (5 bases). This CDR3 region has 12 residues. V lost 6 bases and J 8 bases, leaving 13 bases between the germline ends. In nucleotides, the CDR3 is TGTGCCAGCAGCCTGGGGGGTGGAGAAGCTTTCTTT. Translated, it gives CASSLGGGEAFF.

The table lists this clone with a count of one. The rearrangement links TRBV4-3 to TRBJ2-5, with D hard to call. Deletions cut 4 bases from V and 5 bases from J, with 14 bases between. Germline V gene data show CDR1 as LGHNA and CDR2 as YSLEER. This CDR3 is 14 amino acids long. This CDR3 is CASSRLLGLETQYF. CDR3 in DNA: TGCGCCAGCAGCCGCTTACTGGGCCTGGAGACCCAGTACTTC.